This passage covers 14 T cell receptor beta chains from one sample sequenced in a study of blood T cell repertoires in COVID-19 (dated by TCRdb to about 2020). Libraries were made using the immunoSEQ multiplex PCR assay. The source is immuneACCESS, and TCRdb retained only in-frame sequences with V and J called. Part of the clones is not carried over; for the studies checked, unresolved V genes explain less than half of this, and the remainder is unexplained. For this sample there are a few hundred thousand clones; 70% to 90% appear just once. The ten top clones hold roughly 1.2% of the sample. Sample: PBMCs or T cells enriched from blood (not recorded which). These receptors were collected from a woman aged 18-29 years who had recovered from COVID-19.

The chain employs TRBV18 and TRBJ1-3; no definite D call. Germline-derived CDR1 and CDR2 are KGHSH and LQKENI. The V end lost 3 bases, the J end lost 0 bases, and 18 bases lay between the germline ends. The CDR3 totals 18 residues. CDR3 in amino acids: CASSPKAQDDRSGNTIYF. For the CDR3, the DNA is TGTGCCAGCTCACCCAAAGCCCAGGATGACCGCTCTGGAAACACCATATATTTT.

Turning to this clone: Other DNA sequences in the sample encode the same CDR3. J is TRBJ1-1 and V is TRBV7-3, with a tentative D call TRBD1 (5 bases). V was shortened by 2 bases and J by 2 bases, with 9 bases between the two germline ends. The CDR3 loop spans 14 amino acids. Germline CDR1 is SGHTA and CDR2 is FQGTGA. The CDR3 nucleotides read TGTGCCAGCAGCTTAGGGCAGGGCAACACTGAAGCTTTCTTT. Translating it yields CASSLGQGNTEAFF. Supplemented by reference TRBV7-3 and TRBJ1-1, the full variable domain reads GAGVSQTPSNKVTEKGKYVELRCDPISGHTALYWYRQSLGQGPEFLIYFQGTGAADDSGLPNDRFFAVRPEGSVSTLKIQRTERGDSAVYLCASSLGQGNTEAFFGQGTRLTVV.

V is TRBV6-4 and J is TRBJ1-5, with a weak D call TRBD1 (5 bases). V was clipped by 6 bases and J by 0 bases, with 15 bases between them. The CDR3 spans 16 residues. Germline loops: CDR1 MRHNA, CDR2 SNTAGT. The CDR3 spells CASRFQGGTSNQPQHF. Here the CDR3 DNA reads TGTGCCAGCAGATTTCAGGGAGGAACTAGCAATCAGCCCCAGCATTTT.

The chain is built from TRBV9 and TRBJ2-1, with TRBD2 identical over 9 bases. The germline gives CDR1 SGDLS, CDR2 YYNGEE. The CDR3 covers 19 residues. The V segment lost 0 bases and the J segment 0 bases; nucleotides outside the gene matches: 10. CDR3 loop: CASSVVASGGPSSYNEQFF. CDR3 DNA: TGTGCCAGCAGCGTAGTAGCGAGCGGGGGGCCGAGCTCCTACAATGAGCAGTTCTTC.

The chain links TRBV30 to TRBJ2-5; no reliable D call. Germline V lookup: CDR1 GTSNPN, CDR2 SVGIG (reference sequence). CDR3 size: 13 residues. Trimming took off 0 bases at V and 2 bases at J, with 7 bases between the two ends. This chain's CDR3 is CAWSVGGQETQYF. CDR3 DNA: TGTGCCTGGAGTGTCGGCGGACAAGAGACCCAGTACTTC.

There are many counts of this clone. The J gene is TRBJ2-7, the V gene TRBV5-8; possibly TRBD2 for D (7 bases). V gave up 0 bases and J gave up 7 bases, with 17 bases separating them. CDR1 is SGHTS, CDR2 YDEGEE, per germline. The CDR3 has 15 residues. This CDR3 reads CASSLGSGGAKEQYF. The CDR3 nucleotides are TGTGCCAGCAGCTTGGGATCTGGGGGGGCGAAGGAGCAGTACTTC.

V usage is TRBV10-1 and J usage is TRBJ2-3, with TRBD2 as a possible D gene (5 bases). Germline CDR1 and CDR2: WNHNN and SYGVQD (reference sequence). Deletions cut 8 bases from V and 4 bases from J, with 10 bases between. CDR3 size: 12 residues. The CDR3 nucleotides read TGCGCCAGCGCGGGCTCGGCAGATACGCAGTATTTT. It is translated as CASAGSADTQYF.

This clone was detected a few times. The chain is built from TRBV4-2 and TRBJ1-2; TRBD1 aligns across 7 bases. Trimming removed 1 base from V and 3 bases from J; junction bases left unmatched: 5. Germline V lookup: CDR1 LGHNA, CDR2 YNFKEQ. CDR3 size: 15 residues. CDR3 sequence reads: CASSQGQGSDYGYTF. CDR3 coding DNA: TGTGCCAGCAGCCAAGGACAGGGATCGGACTATGGCTACACCTTC.

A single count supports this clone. CDR3 amino acids: CASSWTAANQPQHF. CDR3 nucleotide sequence: TGTGCCAGCAGTTGGACAGCCGCGAATCAGCCCCAGCATTTT. J is TRBJ1-5 and V is TRBV6-5; D is possibly TRBD1 (6 bases). The V end lost 4 bases, the J end lost 4 bases, and 11 bases lay between the germline ends. CDR1 MNHEY and CDR2 SVGAGI come from the germline V gene. This CDR3 spans 14 amino acids.

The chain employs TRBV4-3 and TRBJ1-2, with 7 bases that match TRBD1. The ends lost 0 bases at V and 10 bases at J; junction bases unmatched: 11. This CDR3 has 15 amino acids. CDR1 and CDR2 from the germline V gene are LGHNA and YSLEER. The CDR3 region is CASSQDLRTDRDYTF. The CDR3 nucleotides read TGCGCCAGCAGCCAAGATCTCCGGACAGACAGGGACTACACCTTC.

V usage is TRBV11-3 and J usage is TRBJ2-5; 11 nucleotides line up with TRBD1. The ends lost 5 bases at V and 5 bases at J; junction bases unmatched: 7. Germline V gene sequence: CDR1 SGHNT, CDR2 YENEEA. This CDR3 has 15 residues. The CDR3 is CASSAGDRGKETQYF. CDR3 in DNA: TGTGCCAGCAGCGCCGGGGACAGGGGGAAGGAGACCCAGTACTTC.

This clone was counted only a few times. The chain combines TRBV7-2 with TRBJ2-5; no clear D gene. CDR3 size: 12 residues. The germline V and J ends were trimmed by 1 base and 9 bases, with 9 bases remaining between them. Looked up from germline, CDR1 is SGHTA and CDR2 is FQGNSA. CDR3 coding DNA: TGTGCCAGCAGCTTAGATGCAGGCGCCCAGTACTTC. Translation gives CASSLDAGAQYF.

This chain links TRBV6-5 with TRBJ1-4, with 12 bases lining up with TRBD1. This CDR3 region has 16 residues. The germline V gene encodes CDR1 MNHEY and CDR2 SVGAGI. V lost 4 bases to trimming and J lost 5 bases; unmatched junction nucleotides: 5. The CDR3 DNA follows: TGTGCCAGCAGTTTACCCGGGACAGGGGGCAATGAAAAACTGTTTTTT. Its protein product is CASSLPGTGGNEKLFF.

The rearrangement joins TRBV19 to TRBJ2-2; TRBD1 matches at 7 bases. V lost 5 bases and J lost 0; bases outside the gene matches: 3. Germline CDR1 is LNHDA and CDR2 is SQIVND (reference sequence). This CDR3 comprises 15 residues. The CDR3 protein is CASSGDSTNTGELFF. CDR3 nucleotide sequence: TGTGCCAGTAGTGGGGACAGTACGAACACCGGGGAGCTGTTTTTT.